This is a list of T cell receptor beta chains from one sample in a study of T-cell reconstitution after alpha-beta-depleted transplantation in children. TCRdb reanalysed the PCR reads using MiXCR and keeps one entry per CDR3 protein. Of over 200,000 distinct CDR3 sequences in the sample, 11% were seen once. The sample consisted of PBMCs, taken before TCRalphabeta/CD19-depleted stem cell transplant. The receptors come from a child under two years old with acute myeloid leukemia, due to receive a stem cell transplant. CDR3s include the opening cysteine and the closing phenylalanine or tryptophan. Fields, in order: D gene, V gene, CDR3 protein. D genes are given only for firm matches.

TRBD1,TRBV20-1,CSASSQGGEAFF
-,TRBV12-3/TRBV12-4,CASNAASNQPQHF
-,TRBV7-9,CASSLAVIRGSYGYTF
-,TRBV7-2,CASSITRETQYF
-,TRBV20-1,CSASGNTDTQYF
TRBD2,TRBV20-1,CSARTGGQETQYF
TRBD2,TRBV12-3/TRBV12-4,CASGGAGANVLTF
TRBD2,TRBV29-1,CSVDATSGGYEQYF
-,TRBV12-3/TRBV12-4,CASSPIGQPQHF
-,TRBV12-3/TRBV12-4,CASSRTSGGRETQYF
TRBD1,TRBV20-1,CSTAGGSGGYTF
-,TRBV7-8,CASSLAGRNQPQHF
-,TRBV6-6,CASKWTGNTEAFF
-,TRBV5-1,CASSSDSGANVLTF
-,TRBV11-3,CASSAGGSNEKLFF
-,TRBV5-1,CASSYIGTFTDTQYF
TRBD1,TRBV18,CASSPDRVGMGQPQHF
TRBD2,TRBV5-1,CASSRTSEQSYRFF
-,TRBV5-1,CASREGGNTEAFF
TRBD1,TRBV10-3,CAISGTGNNQPQHF
-,TRBV18,CASSPAGARPTEAFF
-,TRBV20-1,CSASRPDPLTFMNTEAFF
-,TRBV11-2,CASSLMALTGDTQYF
TRBD2,TRBV12-3/TRBV12-4,CASSSSAGGGNEQFF
-,TRBV19,CASSIARRPPGQPQHF
-,TRBV30,CAWSGNEQFF
-,TRBV2,CASTSAGVGNSPLHF